This TCR beta chain was identified during a study of OX40 agonist ivuxolimab in advanced cancers. Study-wide points: Blood T cells, both CD4+ and CD8+, expanded clonally by week 6 at 0.1 to 3.0 mg/kg.

Regarding this clone: The target antigen is unknown.

Assay: immunoSEQ multiplex PCR; the TCRdb copy retains only in-frame clones and omits some. Among about 58,000 clones listed, roughly nine tenths were seen once. The sequenced sample was CD4+ or CD8+ T cells sorted from blood, obtained in a trial of the OX40 agonist ivuxolimab. The sequence came from an adult with an advanced solid tumor such as melanoma, head and neck, liver or kidney cancer.

For the CDR3, the DNA is TGTGCCAGCAGCCCCCCCCGAACGCACGAGCAGTACTTC. It codes for CASSPPRTHEQYF. This chain joins TRBV7-9 and TRBJ2-7; no clear D gene. Germline V gives CDR1 SEHNR, CDR2 FQNEAQ (reference sequence). The CDR3 sequence is 13 residues long. V lost 5 bases and J 5 bases, leaving 13 bases between the germline ends.